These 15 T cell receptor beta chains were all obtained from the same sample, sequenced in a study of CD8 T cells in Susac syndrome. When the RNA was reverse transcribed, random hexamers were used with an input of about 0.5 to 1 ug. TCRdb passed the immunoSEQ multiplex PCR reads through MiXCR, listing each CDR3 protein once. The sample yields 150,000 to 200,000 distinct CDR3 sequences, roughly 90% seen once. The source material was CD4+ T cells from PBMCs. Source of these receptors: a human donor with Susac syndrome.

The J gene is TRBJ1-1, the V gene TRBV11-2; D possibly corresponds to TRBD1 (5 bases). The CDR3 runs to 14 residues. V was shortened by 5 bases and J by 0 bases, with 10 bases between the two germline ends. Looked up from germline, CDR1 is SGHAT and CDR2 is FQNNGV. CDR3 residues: CASSASTVNTEAFF. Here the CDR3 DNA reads TGTGCCAGCAGCGCGTCGACAGTGAACACTGAAGCTTTCTTT.

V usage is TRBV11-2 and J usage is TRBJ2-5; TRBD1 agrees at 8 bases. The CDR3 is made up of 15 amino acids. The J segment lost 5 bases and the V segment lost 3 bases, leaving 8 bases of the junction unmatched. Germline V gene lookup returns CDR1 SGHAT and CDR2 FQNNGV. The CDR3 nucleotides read TGTGCCAGCAGCTTGACAGGGGAAGACTGGGAGACCCAGTACTTC. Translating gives CASSLTGEDWETQYF.

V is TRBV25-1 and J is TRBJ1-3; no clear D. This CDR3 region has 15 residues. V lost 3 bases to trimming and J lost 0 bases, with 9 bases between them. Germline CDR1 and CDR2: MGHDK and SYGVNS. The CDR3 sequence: CASSDNSRSGNTIYF. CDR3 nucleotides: TGTGCCAGCAGTGATAACTCTCGCTCTGGAAACACCATATATTTT.

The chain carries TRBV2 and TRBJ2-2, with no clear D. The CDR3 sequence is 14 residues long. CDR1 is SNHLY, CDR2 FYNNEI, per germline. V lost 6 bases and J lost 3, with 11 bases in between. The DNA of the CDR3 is TGTGCCAGCAGAGGCGAACGGGACACCGGGGAGCTGTTTTTT. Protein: CASRGERDTGELFF.

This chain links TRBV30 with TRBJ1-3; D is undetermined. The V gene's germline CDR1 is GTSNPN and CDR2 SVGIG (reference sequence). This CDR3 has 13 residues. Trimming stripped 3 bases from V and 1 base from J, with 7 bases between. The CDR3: CAWRLRSGNTIYF. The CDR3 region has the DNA TGTGCCTGGAGGCTGCGATCTGGAAACACCATATATTTT.

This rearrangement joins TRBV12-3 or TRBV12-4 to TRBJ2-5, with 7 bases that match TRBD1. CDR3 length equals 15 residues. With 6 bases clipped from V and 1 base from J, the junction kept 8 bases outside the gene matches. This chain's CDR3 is CASSPGGLRQETQYF. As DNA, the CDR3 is TGTGCCAGCAGCCCAGGGGGTTTGCGCCAAGAGACCCAGTACTTC.

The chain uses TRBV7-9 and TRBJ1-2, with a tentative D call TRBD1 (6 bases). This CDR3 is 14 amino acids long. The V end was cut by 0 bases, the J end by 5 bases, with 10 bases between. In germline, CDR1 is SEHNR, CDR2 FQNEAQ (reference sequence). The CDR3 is CASSLAGAGYGYTF. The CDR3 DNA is TGTGCCAGCAGCTTAGCGGGGGCTGGTTATGGCTACACCTTC.

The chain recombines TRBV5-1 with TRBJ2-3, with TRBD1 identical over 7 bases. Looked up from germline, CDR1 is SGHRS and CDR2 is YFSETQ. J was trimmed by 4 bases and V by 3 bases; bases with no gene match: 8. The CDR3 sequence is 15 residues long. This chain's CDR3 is CASSSPPGGADTQYF. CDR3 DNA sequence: TGCGCCAGCAGCTCACCCCCAGGGGGTGCAGATACGCAGTATTTT.

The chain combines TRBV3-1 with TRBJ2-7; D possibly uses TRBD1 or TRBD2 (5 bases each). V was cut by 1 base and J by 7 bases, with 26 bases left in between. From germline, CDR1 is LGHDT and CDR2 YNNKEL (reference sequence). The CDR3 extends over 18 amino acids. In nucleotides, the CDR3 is TGTGCCAGCAGCCAAGCCCCTTCGTTCCTCCGGGACGTCGAGGAGCAGTACTTC. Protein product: CASSQAPSFLRDVEEQYF.

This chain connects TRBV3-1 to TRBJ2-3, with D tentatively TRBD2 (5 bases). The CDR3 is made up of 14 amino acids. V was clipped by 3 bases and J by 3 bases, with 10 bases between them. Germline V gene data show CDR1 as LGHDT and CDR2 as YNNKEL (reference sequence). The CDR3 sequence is CASSHRGSTDTQYF. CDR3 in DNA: TGTGCCAGCAGCCATAGAGGGAGTACAGATACGCAGTATTTT.

The CDR3 reads CASSQDRATMNTEAFF. The CDR3 DNA follows: TGTGCCAGCAGCCAAGATCGGGCCACAATGAACACTGAAGCTTTCTTT. V usage is TRBV3-1 and J usage is TRBJ1-1; D unclear. Trimming pared 0 bases from V and 0 bases from J, leaving 11 bases between. Germline V gene sequence: CDR1 LGHDT, CDR2 YNNKEL (reference sequence). This CDR3 region has 16 residues.

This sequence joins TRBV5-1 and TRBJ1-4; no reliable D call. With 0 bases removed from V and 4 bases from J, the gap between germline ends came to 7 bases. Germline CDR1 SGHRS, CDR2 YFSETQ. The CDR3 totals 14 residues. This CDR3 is CASSLDGSNEKLFF. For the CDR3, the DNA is TGCGCCAGCAGCTTGGACGGAAGTAATGAAAAACTGTTTTTT. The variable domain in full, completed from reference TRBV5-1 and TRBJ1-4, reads KAGVTQTPRYLIKTRGQQVTLSCSPISGHRSVSWYQQTPGQGLQFLFEYFSETQRNKGNFPGRFSGRQFSNSRSEMNVSTLELGDSALYLCASSLDGSNEKLFFGSGTQLSVL.

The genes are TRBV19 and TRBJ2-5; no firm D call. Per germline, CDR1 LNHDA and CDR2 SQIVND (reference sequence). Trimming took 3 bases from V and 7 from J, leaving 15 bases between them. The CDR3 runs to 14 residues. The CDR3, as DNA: TGTGCCAGTAGTATCCCCGGCTCTAGTGGGACCCAGTACTTC. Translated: CASSIPGSSGTQYF.

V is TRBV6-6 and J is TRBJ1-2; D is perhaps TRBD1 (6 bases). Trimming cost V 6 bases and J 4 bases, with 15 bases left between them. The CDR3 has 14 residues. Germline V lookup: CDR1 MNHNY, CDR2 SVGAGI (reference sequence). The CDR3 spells CASSRTGSGYGYTF. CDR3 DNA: TGTGCCAGCAGCCGAACAGGGTCGGGCTATGGCTACACCTTC.

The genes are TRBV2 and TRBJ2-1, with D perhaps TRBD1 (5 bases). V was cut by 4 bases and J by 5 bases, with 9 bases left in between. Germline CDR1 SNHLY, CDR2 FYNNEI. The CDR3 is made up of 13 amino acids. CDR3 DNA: TGTGCCAGCAGTGGAGACAGACACAATGAGCAGTTCTTC. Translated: CASSGDRHNEQFF. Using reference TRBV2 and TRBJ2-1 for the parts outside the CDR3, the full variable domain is EPEVTQTPSHQVTQMGQEVILRCVPISNHLYFYWYRQILGQKVEFLVSFYNNEISEKSEIFDDQFSVERPDGSNFTLKIRSTKLEDSAMYFCASSGDRHNEQFFGPGTRLTVL.